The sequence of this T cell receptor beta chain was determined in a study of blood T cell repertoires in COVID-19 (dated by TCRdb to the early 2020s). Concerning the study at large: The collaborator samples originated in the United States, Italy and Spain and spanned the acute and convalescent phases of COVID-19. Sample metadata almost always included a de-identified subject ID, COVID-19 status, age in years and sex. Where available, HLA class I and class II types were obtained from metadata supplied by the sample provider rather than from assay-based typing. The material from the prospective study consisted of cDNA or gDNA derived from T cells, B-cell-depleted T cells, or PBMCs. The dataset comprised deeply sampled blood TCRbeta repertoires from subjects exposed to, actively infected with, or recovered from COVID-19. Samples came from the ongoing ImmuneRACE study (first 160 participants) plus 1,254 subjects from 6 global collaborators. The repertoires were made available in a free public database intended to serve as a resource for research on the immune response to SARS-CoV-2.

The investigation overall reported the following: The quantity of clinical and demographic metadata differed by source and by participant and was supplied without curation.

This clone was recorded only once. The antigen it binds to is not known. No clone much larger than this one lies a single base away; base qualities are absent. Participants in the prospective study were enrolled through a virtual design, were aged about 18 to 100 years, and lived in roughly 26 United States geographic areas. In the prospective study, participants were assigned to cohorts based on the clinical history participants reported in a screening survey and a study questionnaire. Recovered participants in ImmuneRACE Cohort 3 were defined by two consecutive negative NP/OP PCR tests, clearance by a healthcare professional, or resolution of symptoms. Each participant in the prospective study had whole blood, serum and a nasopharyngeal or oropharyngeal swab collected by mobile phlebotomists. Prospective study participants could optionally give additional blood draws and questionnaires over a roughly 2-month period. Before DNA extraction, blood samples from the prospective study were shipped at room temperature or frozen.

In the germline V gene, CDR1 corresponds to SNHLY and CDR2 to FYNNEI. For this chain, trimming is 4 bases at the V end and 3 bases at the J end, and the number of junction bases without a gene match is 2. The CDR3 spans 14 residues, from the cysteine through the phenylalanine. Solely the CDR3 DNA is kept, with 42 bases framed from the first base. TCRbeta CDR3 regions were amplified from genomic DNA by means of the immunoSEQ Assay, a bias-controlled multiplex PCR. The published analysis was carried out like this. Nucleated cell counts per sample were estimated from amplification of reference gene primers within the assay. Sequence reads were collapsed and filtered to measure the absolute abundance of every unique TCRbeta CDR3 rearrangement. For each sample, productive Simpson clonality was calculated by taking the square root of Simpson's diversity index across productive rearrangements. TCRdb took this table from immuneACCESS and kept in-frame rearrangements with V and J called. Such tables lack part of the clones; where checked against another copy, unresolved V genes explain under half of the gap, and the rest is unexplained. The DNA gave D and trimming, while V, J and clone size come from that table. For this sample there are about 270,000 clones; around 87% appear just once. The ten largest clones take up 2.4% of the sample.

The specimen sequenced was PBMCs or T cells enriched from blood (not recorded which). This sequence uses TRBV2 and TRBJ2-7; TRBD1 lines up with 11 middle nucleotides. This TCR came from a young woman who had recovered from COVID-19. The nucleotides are TGTGCCAGCAGTGGGGGGACAGGGGGCTACGAGCAGTACTTC. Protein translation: CASSGGTGGYEQYF.